This T cell receptor beta chain was sequenced during a study of T-cell reconstitution after alpha-beta-depleted transplantation in children. This clonotype has just a few counts. CDR3 length: 15 residues. Germline V gene data show CDR1 as MGHRA and CDR2 as YSYEKL. V lost 0 bases to trimming and J lost 6 bases; unmatched junction nucleotides: 6. This sample's TCRbeta library carried unique molecular identifier barcodes. Using its own MiXCR run on the PCR reads, TCRdb lists one record per CDR3 protein. The table lists almost 400,000 distinct CDR3 sequences, just over 20% of them singletons. This material consisted of PBMCs from the stem cell graft donor, taken from the stem cell graft. V and J are TRBV4-1 and TRBJ2-3, with 7 bases identical to TRBD2. The receptor comes from a human donor who donated a stem cell graft to a child with acute myeloid leukemia. CDR3 sequence: CASSQDGGEGDTQYF. The CDR3 DNA follows: TGCGCCAGCAGCCAAGATGGGGGGGAAGGGGATACGCAGTATTTT.